This T cell receptor (beta chain) was observed in a study of response to subunit inactivated influenza vaccine (dated by TCRdb to 2016 to 2019). About the investigation overall: To follow how T cells responded to a trivalent subunit inactivated influenza vaccine, the researchers relied on deep quantitative profiling of the T cell receptor repertoire.

This clonotype was detected only a few times. No antigen is known for it. The input lacks base qualities; no much larger clone sits a single base away. This sample's time point label indicates: 40 to 45 days after influenza vaccine administration. Library preparation employed RT-PCR. Reads for this sample came from an Illumina HiSeq 2500. TCRdb redid the processing of the public reads, applying fastp at Q25 and MiXCR, and retained in-frame beta chains. CDR3 protein sequences are deduplicated, and each keeps its most common genes and DNA. This sample is represented by about 160,000 distinct CDR3 sequences; 9.5% to 13% of them were singletons. The ten largest clones take up 12% of the sample. Points the paper makes about the study in general: The authors proposed that each seasonal influenza vaccination may bring in only a limited number of new T cells.

The CDR3, cysteine through phenylalanine, is 14 amino acids long. Only the CDR3 part of the read is kept: 42 bases, read in frame from the first base. The germline V and J ends show losses of 7 bases and 0 bases respectively, and no gene match explains 5 bases of the junction. CDR1 MNHNS and CDR2 SASEGT are derived from the germline V gene. This receptor chain uses TRBV6-1 and TRBJ2-5, with 7 bases matching TRBD1. The source material was non-naive T cells sorted from PBMCs, sampled roughly 6 weeks after vaccination. The cell subset or site label corresponds to: memory T cell fraction. The TCR comes from a man aged 50-60 years who received an inactivated influenza vaccine. Donor details come from another sample of the same person, matched by shared clones. Read as DNA, the sequence is TGTGCCAGCAACCGGGGACAGCACCAAGAGACCCAGTACTTC. This sequence encodes CASNRGQHQETQYF.